The sequence of this TCR beta chain was determined in a study of blood T cell repertoires in COVID-19. Study at large: Donors in the United States, Italy and Spain gave samples during acute or convalescent COVID-19.

Per the germline V gene, CDR1 is LNHDA and CDR2 is SQIVND (reference sequence). The germline V and J ends were trimmed by 3 bases and 0 bases, with 11 bases remaining between them. The CDR3 runs 15 residues. Categorization into cohorts depended on clinical history that participants reported. In Cohort 3, a recovered donor had either two negative PCRs, clearance, or symptom resolution. Produced via immunoSEQ multiplex PCR; TCRdb's table is partial and in-frame only. The repertoire holds around 150,000 clones, with around 80% as singletons. Sequencing was performed on PBMCs or T cells enriched from blood (not recorded which). The clonotype was recovered from a woman aged 55-70 years who had recovered from COVID-19. The V call is TRBV19, the J call TRBJ1-2; the D is unclear. This CDR3 is CASSIPGVTNYGYTF. CDR3 DNA: TGTGCCAGTAGTATTCCCGGGGTGACTAACTATGGCTACACCTTC.